Shown below are 2 T cell receptor beta chains from a single sample sequenced in a study of T-cell reconstitution after alpha-beta-depleted transplantation in children (dated by TCRdb to about 2016). Reading the label with the study, this specimen's treatment or condition is: allogeneic hematopoietic cell transplantation with graft depleted of TCRalphabeta T cells and CD19 B cells. Library preparation used PCR. The instrument given in TCRdb is Illumina HiSeq 2500. To normalize quantification of the TCRbeta repertoire, the TCR libraries were built with molecular barcoding that relied on unique molecular identifiers. TCRdb itself trimmed the public reads at Q25 with fastp, ran MiXCR and retained productive beta chains. Each record represents a unique CDR3 protein, reported with the most common genes and DNA among its rows. The sample includes more than 400,000 distinct CDR3 sequences, with roughly 11% observed a single time. The top ten clonotypes cover around 13% of the sample.

This material consisted of PBMCs, mostly from graft donor cells, taken 180 days after TCRalphabeta/CD19-depleted stem cell transplant. These receptors were collected from a female patient aged 2-9 years who had a stem cell transplant for aplastic anemia, so the T cells may come from the graft donor.

In this sample, this clonotype turned up many times. The V and J genes are TRBV20-1 and TRBJ2-1; D is undetermined. This CDR3 has 12 amino acids. Trimming left V 7 bases short and J 10 bases short, with 17 bases between. CDR1 and CDR2 (germline): DFQATT, SNEGSKA (reference sequence). The CDR3 is CSVPRWPPEQFF. The CDR3, as DNA: TGCAGTGTTCCTAGGTGGCCTCCGGAGCAGTTCTTC.

This clonotype was counted a few times. The V call is TRBV5-4, the J call TRBJ2-7; 11 bases map to TRBD2. This CDR3 region has 17 residues. Germline trimming cut 4 bases from V and 9 bases from J; bases unmatched to any gene: 18. The germline V gene has CDR1 SGHNT and CDR2 YYREEE (reference sequence). The chain's CDR3 is CASSVGISSGRPQAQYF. CDR3 DNA sequence: TGTGCCAGCAGCGTGGGGATTTCTAGCGGGAGGCCTCAAGCGCAGTACTTC.